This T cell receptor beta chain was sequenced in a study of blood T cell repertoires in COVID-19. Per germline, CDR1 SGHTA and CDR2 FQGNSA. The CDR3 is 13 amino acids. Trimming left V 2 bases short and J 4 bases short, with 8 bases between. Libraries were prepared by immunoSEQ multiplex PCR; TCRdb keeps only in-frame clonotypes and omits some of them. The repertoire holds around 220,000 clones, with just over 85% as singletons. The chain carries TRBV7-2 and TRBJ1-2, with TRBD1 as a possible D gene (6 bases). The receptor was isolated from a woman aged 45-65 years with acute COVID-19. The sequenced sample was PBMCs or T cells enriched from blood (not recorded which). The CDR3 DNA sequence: TGTGCCAGCAGCTTAACAGGGACCTATGGCTACACCTTC. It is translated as CASSLTGTYGYTF.